The present T cell receptor beta chain was sequenced within a study of identical twins. Germline CDR1 WSHSY, CDR2 SAAADI. Unmatched junction bases numbered 6, after V lost 6 bases and J lost 0 bases. This CDR3 contains 16 residues. Template switching (which added a universal primer site) was used, and cDNA carried unique molecular identifiers. MiXCR, applied by TCRdb to the 5' RACE reads, yields one record per CDR3 protein. This sample has some 300,000 distinct CDR3 sequences; 9% to 15% occur once, and the top ten carry 7.2%. This same sample was also taken into another study, of yellow fever vaccine responses in identical twins.

The chain uses TRBV10-2 and TRBJ2-5; 11 nucleotides line up with TRBD2. The source is a young woman in good health. The sample comprised CD8+ T cells sorted from blood. The CDR3 DNA sequence: TGCGCCAGCAGGCCAGGGACTAGCGGAGACCAAGAGACCCAGTACTTC. Protein: CASRPGTSGDQETQYF.